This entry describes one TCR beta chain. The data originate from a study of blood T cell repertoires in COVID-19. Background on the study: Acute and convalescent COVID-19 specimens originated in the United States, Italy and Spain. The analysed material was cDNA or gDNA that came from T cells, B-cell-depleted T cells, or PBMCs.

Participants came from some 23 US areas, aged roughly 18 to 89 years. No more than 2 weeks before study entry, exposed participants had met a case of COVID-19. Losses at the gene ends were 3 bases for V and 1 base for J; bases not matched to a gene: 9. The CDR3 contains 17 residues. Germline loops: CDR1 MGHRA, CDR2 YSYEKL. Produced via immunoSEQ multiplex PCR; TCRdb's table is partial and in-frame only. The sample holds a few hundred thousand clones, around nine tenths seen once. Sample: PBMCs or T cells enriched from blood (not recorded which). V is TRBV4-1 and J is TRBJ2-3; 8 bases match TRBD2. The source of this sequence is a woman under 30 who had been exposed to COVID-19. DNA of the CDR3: TGCGCCAGCAGCCACCTAATGGGAGCGGGGGGCACAGATACGCAGTATTTT. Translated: CASSHLMGAGGTDTQYF.